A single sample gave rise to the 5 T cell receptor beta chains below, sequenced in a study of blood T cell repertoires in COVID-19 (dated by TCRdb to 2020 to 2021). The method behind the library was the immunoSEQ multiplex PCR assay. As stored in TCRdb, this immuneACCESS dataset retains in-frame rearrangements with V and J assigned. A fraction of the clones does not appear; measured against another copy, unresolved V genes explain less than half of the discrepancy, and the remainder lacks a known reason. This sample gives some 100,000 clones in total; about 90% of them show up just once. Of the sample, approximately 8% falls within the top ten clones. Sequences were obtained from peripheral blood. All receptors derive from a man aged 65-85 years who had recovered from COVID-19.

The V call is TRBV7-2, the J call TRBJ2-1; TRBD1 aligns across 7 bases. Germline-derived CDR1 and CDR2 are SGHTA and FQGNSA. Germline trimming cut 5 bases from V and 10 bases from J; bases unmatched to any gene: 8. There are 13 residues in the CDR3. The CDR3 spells CASSIRQGSEQFF. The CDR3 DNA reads TGTGCCAGCAGCATAAGACAGGGTAGCGAGCAGTTCTTC.

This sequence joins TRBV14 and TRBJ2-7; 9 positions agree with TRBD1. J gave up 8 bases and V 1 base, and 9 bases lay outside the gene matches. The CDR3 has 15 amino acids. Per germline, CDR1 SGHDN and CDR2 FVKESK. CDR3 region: CASSQGWRGQGQQYF. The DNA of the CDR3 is TGTGCCAGCAGCCAAGGTTGGAGGGGACAGGGCCAGCAGTACTTC.

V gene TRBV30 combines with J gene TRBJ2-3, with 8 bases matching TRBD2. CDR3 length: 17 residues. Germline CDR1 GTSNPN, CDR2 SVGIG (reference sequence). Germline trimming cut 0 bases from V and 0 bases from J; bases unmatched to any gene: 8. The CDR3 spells CAWSVKRGGYSTDTQYF. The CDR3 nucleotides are TGTGCCTGGAGTGTGAAACGGGGGGGCTATAGCACAGATACGCAGTATTTT.

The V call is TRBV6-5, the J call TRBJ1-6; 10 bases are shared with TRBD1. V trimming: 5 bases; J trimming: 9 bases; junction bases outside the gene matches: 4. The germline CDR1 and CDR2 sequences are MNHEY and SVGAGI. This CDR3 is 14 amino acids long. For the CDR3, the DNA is TGTGCCAGCAGTCCCGGGACAGGGGTTTCACCCCTCCACTTT. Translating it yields CASSPGTGVSPLHF.

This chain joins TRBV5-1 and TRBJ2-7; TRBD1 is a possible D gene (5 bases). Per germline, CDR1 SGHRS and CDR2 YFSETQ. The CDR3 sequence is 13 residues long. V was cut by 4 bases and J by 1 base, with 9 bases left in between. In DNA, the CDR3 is TGCGCCAGCAGCCAGGGCTTTTCCTACGAGCAGTACTTC. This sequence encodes CASSQGFSYEQYF.